The subject of this entry is one TCR beta chain. This sample was taken from a study of blood T cell repertoires in COVID-19. Germline V gives CDR1 MNHEY, CDR2 SMNVEV (reference sequence). The CDR3 runs 14 residues. V dropped 5 bases and J dropped 7; count of bases not matched to a gene: 11. As processed by the authors: Researchers report that nucleated cell counts were estimated from reference gene primer amplification. TCRdb keeps only in-frame clones here, not all; method: immunoSEQ multiplex PCR. The DNA was the basis for D and trimming; V, J and clone size are from that table. The data show roughly 68,000 clones, with 87% seen just once and 3.4% held by the top ten.

Sequencing input: peripheral blood. This TCR derives from a woman in her fifties or sixties with COVID-19, enrolled during active disease. The gene calls are TRBV27 and TRBJ2-7; the match to TRBD2 covers 7 bases. The CDR3 DNA reads TGTGCCAGCAGTCCCTCCAGGCGGGGAGGGGAGCAGTACTTC. Protein: CASSPSRRGGEQYF.